One and the same sample provided the 6 T cell receptor beta chains below, sequenced in a study of T cells in Graves' hyperthyroidism and ophthalmopathy. Amplified TCR beta CDR3 regions came from RNA transcripts. The HTBI primer set was used in a first-round RT-PCR of the TCR CDR3. MiXCR was run by TCRdb on the multiplex PCR reads, yielding one entry per CDR3 protein. The sample contains around 390,000 distinct CDR3 sequences, more than 14% of which appear only once. The specimen was blood. These receptors were obtained from a woman younger than 45 with Graves' ophthalmopathy.

This rearrangement joins TRBV19 to TRBJ1-5; no clear D. The V gene's germline CDR1 is LNHDA and CDR2 SQIVND (reference sequence). V lost 5 bases and J lost 8, with 19 bases in between. This CDR3 contains 15 residues. This CDR3 is CASSASSSGWEPQHF. CDR3 in DNA: TGTGCCAGTAGTGCCTCCTCCTCCGGGTGGGAGCCCCAGCATTTT.

This clonotype has a handful of counts. V is TRBV28 and J is TRBJ2-5; 11 nucleotides line up with TRBD1. This CDR3 is built from 15 residues. Trimming at V came to 5 bases and at J to 4 bases, leaving 6 bases not matched to a gene. CDR1 is MDHEN and CDR2 is SYDVKM in the germline V gene. Here the CDR3 reads CASSPGQGAGETQYF. The CDR3 coding sequence is TGTGCCAGCAGTCCTGGACAGGGGGCCGGAGAGACCCAGTACTTC.

At least ten counts were recorded for this clonotype. This chain connects TRBV3-1 to TRBJ2-7; TRBD1 is a possible D gene (6 bases). Germline lookup yields CDR1 LGHDT and CDR2 YNNKEL (reference sequence). The CDR3 totals 16 residues. Trimming cost V 4 bases and J 4 bases, with 20 bases left between them. CDR3: CASSLDYPGTLYEQYF. CDR3 in DNA: TGTGCCAGCAGCCTAGATTACCCCGGGACACTATACGAGCAGTACTTC.

The table lists this clonotype with many counts. The chain employs TRBV6-1 and TRBJ1-2, with 9 bases fitting TRBD1. V was pared by 5 bases and J by 4 bases, with 8 bases of the junction left unmatched. Germline lookup yields CDR1 MNHNS and CDR2 SASEGT. This CDR3 region has 15 residues. The CDR3 here is CASSSGTGLAYGYTF. CDR3 bases: TGTGCCAGCAGTTCCGGGACAGGGCTGGCCTATGGCTACACCTTC.

Turning to this clonotype: One base away lies a much larger clone, so this may be a sequencing read error. V and J are TRBV5-1 and TRBJ1-1; D gene ambiguous. CDR1 is SGHRS and CDR2 is YFSETQ in the germline V gene. This CDR3 region has 13 residues. The DNA of the CDR3 is TGTGCCAGCAGCCAGCGGAGGAACACTGAAGCTTTCTTT. Translating it yields CASSQRRNTEAFF.

This clonotype came up many times. The chain joins TRBV28 to TRBJ1-6; unclear D gene. Germline V gene lookup returns CDR1 MDHEN and CDR2 SYDVKM. Trimming pared 3 bases from V and 9 bases from J, leaving 9 bases between. The CDR3 has 13 amino acids. DNA for the CDR3: TGTGCCAGCAGTTTGAGCGGACCTTCACCCCTCCACTTT. Translated, it gives CASSLSGPSPLHF.